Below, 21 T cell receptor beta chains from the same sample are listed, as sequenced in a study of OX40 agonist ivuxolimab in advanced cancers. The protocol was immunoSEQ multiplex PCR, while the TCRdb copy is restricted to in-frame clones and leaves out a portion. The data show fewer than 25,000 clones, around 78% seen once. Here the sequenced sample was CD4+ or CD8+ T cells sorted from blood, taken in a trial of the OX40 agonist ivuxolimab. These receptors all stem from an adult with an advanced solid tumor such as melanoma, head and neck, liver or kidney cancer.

This CDR3 is CASSPRDRAITEAFF. CDR3 nucleotides: TGTGCCAGCAGCCCCAGGGACAGGGCGATCACTGAAGCTTTCTTT. The chain couples TRBV6-5 to TRBJ1-1; 9 bases agree with TRBD1. CDR3 length: 15 amino acids. The germline V gene has CDR1 MNHEY and CDR2 SVGAGI. Trimming took 6 bases from V and 4 from J; bases not matched to a gene: 9.

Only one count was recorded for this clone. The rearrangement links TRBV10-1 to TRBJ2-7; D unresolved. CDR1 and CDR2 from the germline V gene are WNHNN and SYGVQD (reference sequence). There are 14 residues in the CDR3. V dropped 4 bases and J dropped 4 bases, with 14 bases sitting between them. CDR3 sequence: CASSGRQDLYEQYF. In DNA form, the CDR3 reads TGCGCCAGCAGTGGTAGACAAGACCTATACGAGCAGTACTTC.

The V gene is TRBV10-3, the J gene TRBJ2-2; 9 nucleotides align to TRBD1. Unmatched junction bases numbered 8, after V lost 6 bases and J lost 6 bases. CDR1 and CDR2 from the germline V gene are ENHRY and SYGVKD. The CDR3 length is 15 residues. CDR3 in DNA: TGTGCCATCAGGAAGGACAGGGGCGAGGCCGGGGAGCTGTTTTTT. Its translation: CAIRKDRGEAGELFF.

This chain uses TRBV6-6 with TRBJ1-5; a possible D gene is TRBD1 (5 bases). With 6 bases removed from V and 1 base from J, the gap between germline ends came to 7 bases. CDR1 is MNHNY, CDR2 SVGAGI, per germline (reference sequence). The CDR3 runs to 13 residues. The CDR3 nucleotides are TGTGCCAGCAGACAGGCAAGCAATCAGCCCCAGCATTTT. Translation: CASRQASNQPQHF.

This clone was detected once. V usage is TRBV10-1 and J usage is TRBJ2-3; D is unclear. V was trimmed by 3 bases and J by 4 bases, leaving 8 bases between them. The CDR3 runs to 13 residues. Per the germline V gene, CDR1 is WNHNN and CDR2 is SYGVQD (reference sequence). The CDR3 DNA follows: TGCGCCAGCAGTGAAGGATCGCCAGATACGCAGTATTTT. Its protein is CASSEGSPDTQYF.

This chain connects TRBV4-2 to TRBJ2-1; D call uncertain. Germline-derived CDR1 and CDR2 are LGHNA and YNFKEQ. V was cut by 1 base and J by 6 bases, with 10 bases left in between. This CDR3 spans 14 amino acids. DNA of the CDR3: TGTGCCAGCAGCCAAGGGGTCGCCGGCAATGAGCAGTTCTTC. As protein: CASSQGVAGNEQFF.

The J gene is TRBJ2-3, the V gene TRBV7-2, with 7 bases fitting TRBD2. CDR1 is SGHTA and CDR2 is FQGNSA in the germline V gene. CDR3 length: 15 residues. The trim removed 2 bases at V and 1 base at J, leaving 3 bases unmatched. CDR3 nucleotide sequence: TGTGCCAGCAGCTTACGGCTAGCGGGCACAGATACGCAGTATTTT. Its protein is CASSLRLAGTDTQYF.

CDR3 DNA: TGTGCCAGCAGCCCAGGACTAGCGGGTCAAGAGACCCAGTACTTC. Translating it yields CASSPGLAGQETQYF. V usage is TRBV7-9 and J usage is TRBJ2-5, with TRBD2 matching over 11 bases. Per germline, CDR1 SEHNR and CDR2 FQNEAQ (reference sequence). J lost 2 bases, V lost 5 bases, and 4 bases had no gene match. This CDR3 region has 15 residues.

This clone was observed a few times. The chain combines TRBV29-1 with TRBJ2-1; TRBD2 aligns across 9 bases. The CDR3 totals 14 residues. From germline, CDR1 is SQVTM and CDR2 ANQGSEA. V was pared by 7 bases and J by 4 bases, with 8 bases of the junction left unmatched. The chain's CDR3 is CSADASGVYNEQFF. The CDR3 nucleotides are TGCAGCGCCGACGCTAGCGGGGTTTACAATGAGCAGTTCTTC.

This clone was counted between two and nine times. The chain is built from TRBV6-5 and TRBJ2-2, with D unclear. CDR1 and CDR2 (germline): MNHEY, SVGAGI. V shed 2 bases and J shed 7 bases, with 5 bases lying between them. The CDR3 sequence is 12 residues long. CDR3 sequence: CASSYIGGELFF. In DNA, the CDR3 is TGTGCCAGCAGTTACATCGGCGGGGAGCTGTTTTTT.

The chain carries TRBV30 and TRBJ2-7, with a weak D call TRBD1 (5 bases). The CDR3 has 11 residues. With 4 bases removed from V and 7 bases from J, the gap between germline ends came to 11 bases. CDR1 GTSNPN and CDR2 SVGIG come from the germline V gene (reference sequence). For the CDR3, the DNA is TGTGCCTGGATGGGGCAAACAGAGCAGTACTTC. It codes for CAWMGQTEQYF. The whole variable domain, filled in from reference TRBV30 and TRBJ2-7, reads SQTIHQWPATLVQPVGSPLSLECTVEGTSNPNLYWYRQAAGRGLQLLFYSVGIGQISSEVPQNLSASRPQDRQFILSSKKLLLSDSGFYLCAWMGQTEQYFGPGTRLTVT.

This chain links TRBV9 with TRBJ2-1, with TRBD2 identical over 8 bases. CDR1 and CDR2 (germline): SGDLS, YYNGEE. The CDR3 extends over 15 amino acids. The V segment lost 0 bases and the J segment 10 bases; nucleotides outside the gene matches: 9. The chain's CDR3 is CASSVDGSGNREQFF. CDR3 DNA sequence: TGTGCCAGCAGCGTAGACGGTAGCGGGAATCGAGAGCAGTTCTTC.

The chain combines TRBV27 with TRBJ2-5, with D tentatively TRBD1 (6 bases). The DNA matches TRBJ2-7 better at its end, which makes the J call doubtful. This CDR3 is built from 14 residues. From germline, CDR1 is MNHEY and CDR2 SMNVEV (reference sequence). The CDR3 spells CASSPQGGRYEQYF. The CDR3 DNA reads TGTGCCAGCAGTCCACAGGGTGGACGCTACGAGCAGTACTTC.

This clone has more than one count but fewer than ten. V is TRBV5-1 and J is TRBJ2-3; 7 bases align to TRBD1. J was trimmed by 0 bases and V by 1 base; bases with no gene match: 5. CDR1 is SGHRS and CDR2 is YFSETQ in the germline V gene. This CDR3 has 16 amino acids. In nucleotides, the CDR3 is TGCGCCAGCAGCTTGTTTCTGGGACAGAGCACAGATACGCAGTATTTT. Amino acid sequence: CASSLFLGQSTDTQYF.

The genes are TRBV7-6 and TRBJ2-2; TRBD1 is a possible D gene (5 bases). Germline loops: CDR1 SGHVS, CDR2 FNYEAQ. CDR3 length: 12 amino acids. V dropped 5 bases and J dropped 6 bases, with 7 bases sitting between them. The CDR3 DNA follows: TGTGCCAGCAGCCAAGGGGCCGGGGAGCTGTTTTTT. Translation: CASSQGAGELFF.

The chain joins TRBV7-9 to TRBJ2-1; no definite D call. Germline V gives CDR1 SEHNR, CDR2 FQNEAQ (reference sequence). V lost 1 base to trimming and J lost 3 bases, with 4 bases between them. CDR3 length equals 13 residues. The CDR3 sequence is CASSLGIYNEQFF. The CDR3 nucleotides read TGTGCCAGCAGCTTAGGAATCTACAATGAGCAGTTCTTC.

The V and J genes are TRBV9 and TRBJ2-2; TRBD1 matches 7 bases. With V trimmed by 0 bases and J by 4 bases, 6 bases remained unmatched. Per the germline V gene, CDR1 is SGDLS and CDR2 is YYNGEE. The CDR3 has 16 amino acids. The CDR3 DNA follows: TGTGCCAGCAGCGTAGCTTGGGCAGGGGGCACCGGGGAGCTGTTTTTT. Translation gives CASSVAWAGGTGELFF.

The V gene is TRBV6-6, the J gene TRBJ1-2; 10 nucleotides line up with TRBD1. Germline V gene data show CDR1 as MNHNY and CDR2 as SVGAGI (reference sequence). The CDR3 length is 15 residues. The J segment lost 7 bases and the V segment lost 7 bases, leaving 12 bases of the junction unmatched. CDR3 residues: CASNLWGQGPSGYTF. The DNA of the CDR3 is TGTGCCAGCAATCTATGGGGACAGGGGCCCTCTGGCTACACCTTC.

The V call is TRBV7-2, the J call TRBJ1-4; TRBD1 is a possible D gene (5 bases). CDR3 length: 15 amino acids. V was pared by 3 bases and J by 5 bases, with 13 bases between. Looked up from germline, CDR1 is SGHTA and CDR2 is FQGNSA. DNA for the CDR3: TGTGCCAGCAGCTTTGGCACAGGAATGAATGAAAAACTGTTTTTT. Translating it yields CASSFGTGMNEKLFF.

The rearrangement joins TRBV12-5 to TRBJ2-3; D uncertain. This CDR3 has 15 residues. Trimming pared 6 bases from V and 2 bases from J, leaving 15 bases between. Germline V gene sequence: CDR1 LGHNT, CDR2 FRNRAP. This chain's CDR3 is CASGVSGSVTDTQYF. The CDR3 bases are TGTGCTAGTGGAGTCTCTGGCAGCGTCACAGATACGCAGTATTTT.

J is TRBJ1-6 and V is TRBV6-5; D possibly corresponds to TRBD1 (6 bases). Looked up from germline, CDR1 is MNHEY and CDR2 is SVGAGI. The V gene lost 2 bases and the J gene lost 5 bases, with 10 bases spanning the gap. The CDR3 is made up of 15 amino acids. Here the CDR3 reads CASSYPDRNNSPLHF. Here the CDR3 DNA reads TGTGCCAGCAGTTACCCAGACAGGAATAATTCACCCCTCCACTTT.